One sample yielded the 14 T cell receptor beta chains listed below, sequenced in a study of blood T cell repertoires in COVID-19. The assay was immunoSEQ multiplex PCR, and TCRdb's table has in-frame clones only and misses some. The sample comprises approximately 90,000 clones, 75% to 80% of which are singletons, and roughly 6% rests with the top ten. The sequencing sample was made of peripheral blood. These receptor sequences come from a man in his 70s with COVID-19, enrolled during active disease.

CDR3: CASSLGGIDRSKEAFF. The CDR3 nucleotides read TGTGCCAGCAGCTTAGGAGGAATAGACAGGTCGAAAGAAGCTTTCTTT. V is TRBV7-9 and J is TRBJ1-1; weak D call: TRBD1 (6 bases). Germline CDR1 is SEHNR and CDR2 is FQNEAQ (reference sequence). V dropped 1 base and J dropped 8 bases, with 20 bases sitting between them. The CDR3 has 16 residues.

V gene TRBV7-8 combines with J gene TRBJ1-2, with D unresolved. Germline values: CDR1 SGHVS, CDR2 FQNEAQ. Trimming took 1 base from V and 4 from J, leaving 7 bases between them. There are 13 residues in the CDR3. The CDR3 sequence: CASSLVPSYGYTF. The CDR3 nucleotides read TGTGCCAGCAGCTTAGTTCCGAGCTATGGCTACACCTTC.

This chain joins TRBV7-9 and TRBJ1-1; D unclear. This CDR3 spans 15 amino acids. The V and J ends lost 1 base and 0 bases respectively, with 9 bases between them. CDR1 is SEHNR, CDR2 FQNEAQ, per germline (reference sequence). In DNA, the CDR3 is TGTGCCAGCAGCTTAGGAACGGGAATGAACACTGAAGCTTTCTTT. As protein: CASSLGTGMNTEAFF.

The CDR3 sequence is CASSPPRQGSRYSPLHF. CDR3 DNA: TGTGCCAGCAGCCCCCCTCGACAGGGGAGTCGGTATTCACCCCTCCACTTT. The chain has TRBV4-2 and TRBJ1-6, with 8 bases that match TRBD1. The germline gives CDR1 LGHNA, CDR2 YNFKEQ. The junction had 13 bases not matched to a gene; V was cut back by 4 bases and J by 8 bases. The CDR3 length is 17 residues.

The V gene is TRBV5-1, the J gene TRBJ1-3; D might be TRBD1 (5 bases). V dropped 4 bases and J dropped 0 bases, with 14 bases sitting between them. From germline, CDR1 is SGHRS and CDR2 YFSETQ. This CDR3 spans 16 amino acids. The CDR3 region has the DNA TGCGCCAGCAGCCGAAACATAGACAGCTCTGGAAACACCATATATTTT. Amino acid sequence: CASSRNIDSSGNTIYF.

The chain is built from TRBV6-5 and TRBJ1-2; D gene unclear. The germline V gene encodes CDR1 MNHEY and CDR2 SVGAGI. The CDR3 is 14 amino acids. V dropped 0 bases and J dropped 5 bases, with 10 bases sitting between them. This CDR3 is CASSYSRNLYGYTF. DNA of the CDR3: TGTGCCAGCAGTTACTCGCGAAATTTGTATGGCTACACCTTC.

The V gene is TRBV15, the J gene TRBJ1-4; no definite D call. The germline V and J ends were trimmed by 5 bases and 0 bases, with 10 bases remaining between them. Germline V gene data show CDR1 as LNHNV and CDR2 as YYDKDF (reference sequence). This CDR3 has 15 amino acids. CDR3 in DNA: TGTGCCACCAGCGCCCGTCCTACAACTAATGAAAAACTGTTTTTT. Translation gives CATSARPTTNEKLFF.

This clone was seen a few times. The gene calls are TRBV7-2 and TRBJ2-4; 8 positions agree with TRBD1. This CDR3 is 13 amino acids long. Germline-derived CDR1 and CDR2 are SGHTA and FQGNSA. The J segment lost 3 bases and the V segment lost 8 bases, leaving 3 bases of the junction unmatched. The CDR3 is CASETGDKNIQYF. CDR3 DNA sequence: TGTGCCAGCGAGACAGGGGACAAAAACATTCAGTACTTC.

The rearrangement uses TRBV5-1 and TRBJ2-3; TRBD2 agrees at 8 bases. J lost 2 bases, V lost 1 base, and 3 bases had no gene match. Germline V gene lookup returns CDR1 SGHRS and CDR2 YFSETQ. The CDR3 is 15 residues long. DNA for the CDR3: TGCGCCAGCAGCTTGTCAGCGGGAGACACAGATACGCAGTATTTT. Protein sequence: CASSLSAGDTDTQYF.

In its sample, this clone was seen many times. This chain joins TRBV9 and TRBJ2-2; TRBD1 aligns across 10 bases. The germline V gene has CDR1 SGDLS and CDR2 YYNGEE. The CDR3 extends over 14 amino acids. V lost 9 bases, J lost 5 bases, and 7 bases stayed unmatched. The CDR3 nucleotides read TGTGCCACGCGGACAGGGGGAGAGACCGGGGAGCTGTTTTTT. It codes for CATRTGGETGELFF.

The rearrangement uses TRBV30 and TRBJ2-2, with TRBD2 matching 12 bases. The CDR3 contains 15 residues. V was pared by 2 bases and J by 6 bases, with 4 bases of the junction left unmatched. In germline, CDR1 is GTSNPN, CDR2 SVGIG (reference sequence). CDR3 sequence: CAWSRGLAGSGELFF. The CDR3 DNA sequence: TGTGCCTGGAGTCGGGGACTAGCGGGTTCCGGGGAGCTGTTTTTT. Based on the CDR3 plus reference TRBV30 and TRBJ2-2, the full variable domain is SQTIHQWPATLVQPVGSPLSLECTVEGTSNPNLYWYRQAAGRGLQLLFYSVGIGQISSEVPQNLSASRPQDRQFILSSKKLLLSDSGFYLCAWSRGLAGSGELFFGEGSRLTVL.

This clone has just a few counts. The chain has TRBV29-1 and TRBJ1-2; unclear D gene. V shed 5 bases and J shed 5 bases, with 15 bases lying between them. Germline V gives CDR1 SQVTM, CDR2 ANQGSEA. This CDR3 contains 13 residues. The CDR3 sequence: CSVWVEASYGYTF. In DNA, the CDR3 is TGCAGCGTTTGGGTTGAGGCGTCGTATGGCTACACCTTC.

This sequence joins TRBV5-1 and TRBJ1-4; D is possibly TRBD1 (5 bases). The V gene's germline CDR1 is SGHRS and CDR2 YFSETQ. Trimming took off 4 bases at V and 0 bases at J, with 19 bases between the two ends. The CDR3 is made up of 18 amino acids. The CDR3 nucleotides read TGCGCCAGCAGCCCGGGCGGGGGATCCCTTGCAACTAATGAAAAACTGTTTTTT. Its translation: CASSPGGGSLATNEKLFF. Using reference TRBV5-1 and TRBJ1-4 for the parts outside the CDR3, the full variable domain is KAGVTQTPRYLIKTRGQQVTLSCSPISGHRSVSWYQQTPGQGLQFLFEYFSETQRNKGNFPGRFSGRQFSNSRSEMNVSTLELGDSALYLCASSPGGGSLATNEKLFFGSGTQLSVL.

The chain joins TRBV10-3 to TRBJ2-3; 10 bases align to TRBD2. After removal of 10 bases from V and 1 base from J, the junction contained 8 bases not matched to a gene. The CDR3 loop spans 15 amino acids. Germline CDR1 and CDR2: ENHRY and SYGVKD. The CDR3 sequence: CATHPGTSGTDTQYF. The CDR3 DNA is TGTGCCACTCATCCCGGGACTAGCGGCACAGATACGCAGTATTTT.